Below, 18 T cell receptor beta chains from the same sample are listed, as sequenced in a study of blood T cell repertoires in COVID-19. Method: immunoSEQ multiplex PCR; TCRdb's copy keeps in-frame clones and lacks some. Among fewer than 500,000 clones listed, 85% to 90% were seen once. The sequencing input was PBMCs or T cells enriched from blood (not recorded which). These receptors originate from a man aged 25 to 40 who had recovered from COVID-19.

CDR3 bases: TGCAGTGCTAGTTGGAGGACTAGCGGATCAGATACGCAGTATTTT. Protein sequence: CSASWRTSGSDTQYF. The chain carries TRBV20-1 and TRBJ2-3; the match to TRBD2 covers 10 bases. Germline V gives CDR1 DFQATT, CDR2 SNEGSKA (reference sequence). The V gene end was trimmed by 3 bases and the J gene end by 4 bases; junction bases not matched to a gene: 7. The CDR3 spans 15 residues.

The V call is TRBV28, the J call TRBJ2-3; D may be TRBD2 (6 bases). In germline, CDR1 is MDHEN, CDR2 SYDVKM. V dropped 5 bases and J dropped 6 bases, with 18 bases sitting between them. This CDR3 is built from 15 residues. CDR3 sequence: CASSPARLVFDTQYF. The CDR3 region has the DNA TGTGCCAGCAGTCCTGCACGACTAGTTTTCGATACGCAGTATTTT.

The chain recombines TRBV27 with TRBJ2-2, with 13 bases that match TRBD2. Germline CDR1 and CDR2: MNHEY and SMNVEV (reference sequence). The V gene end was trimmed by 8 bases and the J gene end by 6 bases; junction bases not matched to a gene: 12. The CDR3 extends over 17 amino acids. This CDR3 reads CASLRTSGRSSSGELFF. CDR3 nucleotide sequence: TGTGCCAGCTTAAGGACTAGCGGGAGAAGTTCATCCGGGGAGCTGTTTTTT.

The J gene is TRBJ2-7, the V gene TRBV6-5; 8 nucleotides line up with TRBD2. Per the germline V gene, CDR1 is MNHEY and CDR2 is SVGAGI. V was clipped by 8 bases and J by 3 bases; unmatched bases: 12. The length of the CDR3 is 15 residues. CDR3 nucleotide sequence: TGTGCCAGCGCCCAGGAAGCTAGCGGGTTCTACGAGCAGTACTTC. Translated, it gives CASAQEASGFYEQYF.

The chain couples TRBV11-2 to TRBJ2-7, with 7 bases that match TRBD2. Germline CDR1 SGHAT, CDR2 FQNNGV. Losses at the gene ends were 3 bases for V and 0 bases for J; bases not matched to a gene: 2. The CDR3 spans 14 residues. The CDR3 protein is CASSFGGTSYEQYF. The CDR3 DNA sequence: TGTGCCAGCAGCTTCGGGGGGACCTCCTACGAGCAGTACTTC.

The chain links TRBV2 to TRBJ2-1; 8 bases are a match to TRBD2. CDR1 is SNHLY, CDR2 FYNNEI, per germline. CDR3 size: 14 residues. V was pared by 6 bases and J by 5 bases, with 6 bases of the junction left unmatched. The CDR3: CASSALLADNEQFF. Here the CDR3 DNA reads TGTGCCAGCAGCGCATTACTAGCGGACAATGAGCAGTTCTTC.

The CDR3 protein is CASSPGGWETQYF. CDR3 DNA: TGTGCCAGCAGCCCGGGGGGGTGGGAGACCCAGTACTTC. The rearrangement joins TRBV7-2 to TRBJ2-5, with 8 bases aligning to TRBD2. With V trimmed by 5 bases and J by 5 bases, 4 bases remained unmatched. CDR3 length: 13 residues. From germline, CDR1 is SGHTA and CDR2 FQGNSA.

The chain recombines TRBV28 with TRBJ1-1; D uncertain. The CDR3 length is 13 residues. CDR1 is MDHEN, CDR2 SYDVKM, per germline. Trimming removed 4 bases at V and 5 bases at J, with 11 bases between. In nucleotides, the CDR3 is TGTGCCAGCAGTTACTTACGGGAAACTGAAGCTTTCTTT. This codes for CASSYLRETEAFF. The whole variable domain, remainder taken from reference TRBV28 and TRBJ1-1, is DVKVTQSSRYLVKRTGEKVFLECVQDMDHENMFWYRQDPGLGLRLIYFSYDVKMKEKGDIPEGYSVSREKKERFSLILESASTNQTSMYLCASSYLRETEAFFGQGTRLTVV.

The chain's CDR3 is CASSTTFIADTDTQYF. CDR3 coding DNA: TGTGCCAGCAGCACGACGTTCATAGCGGACACAGATACGCAGTATTTT. The V call is TRBV7-9, the J call TRBJ2-3; D perhaps matches TRBD2 (6 bases). Trimming removed 5 bases at V and 2 bases at J, with 17 bases between. CDR1 SEHNR and CDR2 FQNEAQ come from the germline V gene (reference sequence). The CDR3 runs to 16 residues. Together with reference TRBV7-9 and TRBJ2-3, the CDR3 gives the full variable domain: DTGVSQNPRHKITKRGQNVTFRCDPISEHNRLYWYRQTLGQGPEFLTYFQNEAQLEKSRLLSDRFSAERPKGSFSTLEIQRTEQGDSAMYLCASSTTFIADTDTQYFGPGTRLTVL.

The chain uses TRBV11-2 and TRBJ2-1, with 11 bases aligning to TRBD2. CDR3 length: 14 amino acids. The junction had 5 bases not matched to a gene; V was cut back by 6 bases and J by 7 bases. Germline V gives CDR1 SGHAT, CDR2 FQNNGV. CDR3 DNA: TGTGCCAGCAGGGTAGCGGGAGGGGGTAATGAGCAGTTCTTC. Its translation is CASRVAGGGNEQFF.

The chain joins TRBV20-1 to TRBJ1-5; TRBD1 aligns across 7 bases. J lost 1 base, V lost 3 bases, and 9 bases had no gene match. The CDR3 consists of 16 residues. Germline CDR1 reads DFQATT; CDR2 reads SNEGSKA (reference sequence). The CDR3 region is CSASPPGGTSNQPQHF. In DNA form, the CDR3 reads TGCAGTGCTAGTCCTCCAGGGGGAACGAGCAATCAGCCCCAGCATTTT.

CDR3 sequence (DNA): TGTGCCAGCAGCCCATCCCCACCCGGAGCCAAAAACATTCAGTACTTC. Protein product: CASSPSPPGAKNIQYF. The chain joins TRBV7-3 to TRBJ2-4; D gene uncertain. Germline V gives CDR1 SGHTA, CDR2 FQGTGA. This CDR3 contains 16 residues. V lost 5 bases to trimming and J lost 0 bases, with 14 bases between them.

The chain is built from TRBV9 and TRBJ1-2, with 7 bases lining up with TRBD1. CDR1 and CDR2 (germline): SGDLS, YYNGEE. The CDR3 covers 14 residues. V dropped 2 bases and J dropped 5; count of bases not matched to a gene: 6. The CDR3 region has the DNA TGTGCCAGCAGCGTGACTGACAGGGCTTATGGCTACACCTTC. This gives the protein CASSVTDRAYGYTF.

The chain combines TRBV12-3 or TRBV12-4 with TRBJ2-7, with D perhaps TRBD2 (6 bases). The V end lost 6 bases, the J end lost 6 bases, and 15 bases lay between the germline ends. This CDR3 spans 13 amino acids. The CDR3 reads CASSRSSVFEQYF. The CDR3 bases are TGTGCCAGCAGCCGATCTAGCGTCTTCGAGCAGTACTTC.

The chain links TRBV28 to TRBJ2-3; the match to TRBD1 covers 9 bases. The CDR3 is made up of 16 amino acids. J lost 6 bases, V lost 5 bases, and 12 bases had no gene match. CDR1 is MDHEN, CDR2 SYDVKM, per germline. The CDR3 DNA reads TGTGCCAGCAGTCCGCCGGGACAGGGAAGCGGGGATACGCAGTATTTT. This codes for CASSPPGQGSGDTQYF. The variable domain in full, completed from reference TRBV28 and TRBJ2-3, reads DVKVTQSSRYLVKRTGEKVFLECVQDMDHENMFWYRQDPGLGLRLIYFSYDVKMKEKGDIPEGYSVSREKKERFSLILESASTNQTSMYLCASSPPGQGSGDTQYFGPGTRLTVL.

DNA for the CDR3: TGTGCCAGCAGAACTAGGGGGGGCATCGCTGCCGAGCAGTACTTC. This sequence encodes CASRTRGGIAAEQYF. The gene calls are TRBV25-1 and TRBJ2-7, with a tentative D call TRBD2 (7 bases). CDR1 MGHDK and CDR2 SYGVNS come from the germline V gene. The CDR3 length is 15 residues. V was shortened by 6 bases and J by 6 bases, with 21 bases between the two germline ends.

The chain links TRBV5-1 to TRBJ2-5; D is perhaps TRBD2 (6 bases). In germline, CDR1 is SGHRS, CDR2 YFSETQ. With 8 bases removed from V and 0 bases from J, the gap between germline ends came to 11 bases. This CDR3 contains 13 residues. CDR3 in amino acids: CASGGTDQETQYF. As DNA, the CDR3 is TGCGCCAGTGGAGGGACGGACCAAGAGACCCAGTACTTC.

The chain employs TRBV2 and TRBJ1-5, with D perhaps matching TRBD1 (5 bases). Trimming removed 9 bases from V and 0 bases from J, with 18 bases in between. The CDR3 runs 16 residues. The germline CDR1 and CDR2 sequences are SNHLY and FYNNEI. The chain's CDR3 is CASTLGGGYSNQPQHF. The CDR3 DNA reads TGTGCCAGTACGCTTGGGGGAGGGTATAGCAATCAGCCCCAGCATTTT.